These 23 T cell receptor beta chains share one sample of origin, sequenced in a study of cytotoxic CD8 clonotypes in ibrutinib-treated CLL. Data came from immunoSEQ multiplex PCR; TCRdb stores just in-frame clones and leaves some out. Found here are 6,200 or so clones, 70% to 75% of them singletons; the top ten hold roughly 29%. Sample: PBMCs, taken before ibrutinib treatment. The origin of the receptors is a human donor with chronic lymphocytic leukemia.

The DNA of the CDR3 is TGCAGCGTTGGATTCGGGCTGTACACCGGGGAGCTGTTTTTT. Amino acids: CSVGFGLYTGELFF. This chain links TRBV29-1 with TRBJ2-2; D unresolved. V lost 4 bases to trimming and J lost 3 bases, with 12 bases between them. CDR1 and CDR2 (germline): SQVTM, ANQGSEA. The CDR3 is made up of 14 amino acids.

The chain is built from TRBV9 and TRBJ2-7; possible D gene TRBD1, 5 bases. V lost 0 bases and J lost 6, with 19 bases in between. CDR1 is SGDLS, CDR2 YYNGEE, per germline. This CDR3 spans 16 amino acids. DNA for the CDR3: TGTGCCAGCAGCGTAGCTCCCCAGGGCGCTGGAGTCGAGCAGTACTTC. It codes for CASSVAPQGAGVEQYF. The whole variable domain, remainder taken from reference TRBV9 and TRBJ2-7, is DSGVTQTPKHLITATGQRVTLRCSPRSGDLSVYWYQQSLDQGLQFLIQYYNGEERAKGNILERFSAQQFPDLHSELNLSSLELGDSALYFCASSVAPQGAGVEQYFGPGTRLTVT.

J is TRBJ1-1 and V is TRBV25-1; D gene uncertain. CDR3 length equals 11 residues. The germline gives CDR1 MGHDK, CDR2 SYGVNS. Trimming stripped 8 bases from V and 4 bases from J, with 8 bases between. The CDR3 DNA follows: TGTGCCAGCGACGGCCCCACTGAAGCTTTCTTT. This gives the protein CASDGPTEAFF.

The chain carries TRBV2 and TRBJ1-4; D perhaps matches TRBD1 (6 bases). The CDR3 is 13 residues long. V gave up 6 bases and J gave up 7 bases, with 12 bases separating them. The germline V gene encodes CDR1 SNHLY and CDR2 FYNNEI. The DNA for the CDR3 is TGTGCCAGCAGAGGGGGGGGCATTGAAAAACTGTTTTTT. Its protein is CASRGGGIEKLFF.

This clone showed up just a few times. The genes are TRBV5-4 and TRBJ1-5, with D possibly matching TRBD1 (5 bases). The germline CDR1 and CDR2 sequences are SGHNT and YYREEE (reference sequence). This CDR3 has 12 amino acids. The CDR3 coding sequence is TGTAGCTCGGGGGTACTGGGGCAGCCCCAGCATTTT. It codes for CSSGVLGQPQHF. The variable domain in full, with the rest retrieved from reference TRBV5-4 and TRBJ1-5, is ETGVTQSPTHLIKTRGQQVTLRCSSQSGHNTVSWYQQALGQGPQFIFQYYREEENGRGNFPPRFSGLQFPNYSSELNVNALELDDSALYLCSSGVLGQPQHFGDGTRLSIL.

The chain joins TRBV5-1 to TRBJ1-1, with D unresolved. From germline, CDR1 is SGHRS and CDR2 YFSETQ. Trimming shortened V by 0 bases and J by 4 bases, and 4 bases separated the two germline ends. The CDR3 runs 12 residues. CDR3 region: CASSLEGTEAFF. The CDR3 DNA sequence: TGCGCCAGCAGCTTGGAGGGCACTGAAGCTTTCTTT. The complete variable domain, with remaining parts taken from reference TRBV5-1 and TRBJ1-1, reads KAGVTQTPRYLIKTRGQQVTLSCSPISGHRSVSWYQQTPGQGLQFLFEYFSETQRNKGNFPGRFSGRQFSNSRSEMNVSTLELGDSALYLCASSLEGTEAFFGQGTRLTVV.

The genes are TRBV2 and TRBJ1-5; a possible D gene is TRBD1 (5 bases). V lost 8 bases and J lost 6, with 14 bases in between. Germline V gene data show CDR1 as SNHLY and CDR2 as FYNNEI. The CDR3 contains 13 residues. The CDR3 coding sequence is TGTGCCAGCGGGCGGCAGGGTGGTCAGCCCCAGCATTTT. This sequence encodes CASGRQGGQPQHF.

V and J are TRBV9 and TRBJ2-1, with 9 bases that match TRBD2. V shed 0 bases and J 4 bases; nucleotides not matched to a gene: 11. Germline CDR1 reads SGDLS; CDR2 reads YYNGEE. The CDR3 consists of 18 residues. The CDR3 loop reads CASSVEIASGNKYNEQFF. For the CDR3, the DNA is TGTGCCAGCAGCGTAGAGATTGCTAGCGGGAACAAATACAATGAGCAGTTCTTC.

The CDR3: CASSLRGRGEGELFF. For the CDR3, the DNA is TGTGCCAGCAGCTTACGCGGCAGGGGTGAAGGGGAGCTGTTTTTT. V usage is TRBV7-8 and J usage is TRBJ2-2, with D maybe TRBD1 (6 bases). The CDR3 is made up of 15 amino acids. Germline V CDR1 and CDR2: SGHVS, FQNEAQ. V gave up 2 bases and J gave up 8 bases, with 15 bases separating them.

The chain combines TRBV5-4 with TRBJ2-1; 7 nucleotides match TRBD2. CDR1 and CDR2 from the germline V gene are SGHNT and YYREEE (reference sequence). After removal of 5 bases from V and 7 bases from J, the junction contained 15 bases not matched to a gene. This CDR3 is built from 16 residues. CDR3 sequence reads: CASRQSRLAVMNEQFF. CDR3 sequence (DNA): TGTGCCAGCAGGCAGTCTAGACTAGCCGTGATGAATGAGCAGTTCTTC.

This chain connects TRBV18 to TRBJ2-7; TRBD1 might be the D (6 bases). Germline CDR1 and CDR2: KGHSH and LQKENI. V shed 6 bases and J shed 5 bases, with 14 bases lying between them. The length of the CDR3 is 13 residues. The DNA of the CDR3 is TGTGCCAGCTCGAAGAACAGGGTCGACGAGCAGTACTTC. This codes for CASSKNRVDEQYF.

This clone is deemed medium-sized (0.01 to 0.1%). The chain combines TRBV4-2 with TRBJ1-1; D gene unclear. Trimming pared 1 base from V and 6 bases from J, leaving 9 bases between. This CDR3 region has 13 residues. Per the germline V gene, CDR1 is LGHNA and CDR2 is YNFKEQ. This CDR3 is CASSQVETSEAFF. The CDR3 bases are TGTGCCAGCAGCCAAGTAGAAACCTCTGAAGCTTTCTTT.

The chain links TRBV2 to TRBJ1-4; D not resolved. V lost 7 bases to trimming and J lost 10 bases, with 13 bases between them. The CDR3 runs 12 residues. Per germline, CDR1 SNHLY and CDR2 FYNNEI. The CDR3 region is CASMKDESKLFF. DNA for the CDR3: TGTGCCAGCATGAAGGACGAGTCAAAACTGTTTTTT.

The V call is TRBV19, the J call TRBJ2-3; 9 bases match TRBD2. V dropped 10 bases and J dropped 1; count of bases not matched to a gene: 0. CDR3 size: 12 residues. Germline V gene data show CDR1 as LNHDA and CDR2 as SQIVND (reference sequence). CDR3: CATSGGTDTQYF. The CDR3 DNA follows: TGTGCCACTAGCGGGGGCACAGATACGCAGTATTTT.

DNA for the CDR3: TGTGCCAGCAGTGTCACAGGGGGCGGAGAGGGCTACACCTTC. This encodes CASSVTGGGEGYTF. This chain joins TRBV2 and TRBJ1-2; 9 bases agree with TRBD1. CDR1 is SNHLY, CDR2 FYNNEI, per germline. J gave up 8 bases and V 4 bases, and 8 bases lay outside the gene matches. This CDR3 is 14 amino acids long. The variable domain in full, with the rest retrieved from reference TRBV2 and TRBJ1-2, is EPEVTQTPSHQVTQMGQEVILRCVPISNHLYFYWYRQILGQKVEFLVSFYNNEISEKSEIFDDQFSVERPDGSNFTLKIRSTKLEDSAMYFCASSVTGGGEGYTFGSGTRLTVV.

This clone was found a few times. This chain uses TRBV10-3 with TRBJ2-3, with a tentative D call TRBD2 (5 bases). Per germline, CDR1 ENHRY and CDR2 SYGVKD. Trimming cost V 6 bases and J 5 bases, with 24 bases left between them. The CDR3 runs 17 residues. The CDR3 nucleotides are TGTGCCATCAGGGACCCTGGAGGAGCTCTCTCCCAAGATACGCAGTATTTT. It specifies CAIRDPGGALSQDTQYF.

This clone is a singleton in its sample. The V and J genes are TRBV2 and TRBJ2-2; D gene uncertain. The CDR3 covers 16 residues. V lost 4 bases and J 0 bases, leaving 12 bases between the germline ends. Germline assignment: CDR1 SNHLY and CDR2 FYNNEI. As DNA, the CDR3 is TGTGCCAGCAGTGCGTACAGACAAACGAACACCGGGGAGCTGTTTTTT. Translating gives CASSAYRQTNTGELFF.

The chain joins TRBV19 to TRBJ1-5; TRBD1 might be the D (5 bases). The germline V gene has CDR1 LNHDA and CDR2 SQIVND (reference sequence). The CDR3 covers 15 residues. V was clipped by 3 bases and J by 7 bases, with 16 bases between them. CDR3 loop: CASSITVQGSQPQHF. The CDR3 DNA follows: TGTGCCAGTAGTATTACCGTTCAGGGTAGCCAGCCCCAGCATTTT.

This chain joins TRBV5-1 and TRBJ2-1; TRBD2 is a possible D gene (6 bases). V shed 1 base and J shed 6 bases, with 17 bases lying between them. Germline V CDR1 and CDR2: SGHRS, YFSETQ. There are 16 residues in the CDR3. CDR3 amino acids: CASSLLGTAEVNEQFF. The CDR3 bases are TGCGCCAGCAGCTTGTTAGGGACTGCCGAAGTCAATGAGCAGTTCTTC.

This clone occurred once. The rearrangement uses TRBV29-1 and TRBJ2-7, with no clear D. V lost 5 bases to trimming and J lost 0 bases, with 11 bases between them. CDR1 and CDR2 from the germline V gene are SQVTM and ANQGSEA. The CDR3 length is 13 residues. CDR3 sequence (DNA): TGCAGCGTTTCAGTCACCTCCTCCTACGAGCAGTACTTC. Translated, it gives CSVSVTSSYEQYF.

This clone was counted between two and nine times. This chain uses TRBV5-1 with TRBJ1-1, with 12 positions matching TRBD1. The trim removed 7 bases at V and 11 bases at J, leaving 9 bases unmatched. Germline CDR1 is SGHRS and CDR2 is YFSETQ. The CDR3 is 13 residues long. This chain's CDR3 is CASGSRDRGHAFF. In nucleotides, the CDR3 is TGCGCCAGCGGGTCCCGGGACAGGGGGCATGCTTTCTTT. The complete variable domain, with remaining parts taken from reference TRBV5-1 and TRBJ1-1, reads KAGVTQTPRYLIKTRGQQVTLSCSPISGHRSVSWYQQTPGQGLQFLFEYFSETQRNKGNFPGRFSGRQFSNSRSEMNVSTLELGDSALYLCASGSRDRGHAFFGQGTRLTVV.

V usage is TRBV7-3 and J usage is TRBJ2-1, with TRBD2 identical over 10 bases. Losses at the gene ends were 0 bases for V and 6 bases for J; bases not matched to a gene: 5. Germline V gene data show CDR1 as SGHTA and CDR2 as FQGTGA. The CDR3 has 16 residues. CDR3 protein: CASSLTSGRNGNEQFF. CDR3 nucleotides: TGTGCCAGCAGCTTAACTAGCGGGAGGAACGGCAATGAGCAGTTCTTC.

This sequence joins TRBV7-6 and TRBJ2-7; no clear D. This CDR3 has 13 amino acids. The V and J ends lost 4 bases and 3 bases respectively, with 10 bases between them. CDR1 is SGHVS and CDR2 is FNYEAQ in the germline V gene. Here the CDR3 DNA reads TGTGCCAGCAGCTCCCCGCCGGGCTACGAGCAGTACTTC. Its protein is CASSSPPGYEQYF.